The present T cell receptor (beta chain) was sequenced within a study of siplizumab effects on memory and regulatory T cells. Study-wide results and caveats: Proliferating siplizumab-culture Treg suppressive function went unconfirmed. Tracing alloreactive clones into unstimulated subsets worked for only a minor fraction of them. The apparent diversity of naive T cells exceeded that of memory cells, and naive T cells seemed to make a major contribution to the alloresponse.

To note about this clone: The antigen is undetermined.

The data were produced by immunoSEQ multiplex PCR, yet TCRdb's version contains in-frame clones alone and is incomplete. Here the sample spans 85,000 to 130,000 clones, roughly 93% being singletons. Germline CDR1 and CDR2: LGHNA and YNFKEQ. The CDR3 spans 17 residues. J lost 3 bases, V lost 0 bases, and 7 bases had no gene match. This chain connects TRBV4-2 to TRBJ2-1; the match to TRBD2 covers 8 bases. The clonotype was recovered from a human donor in good health. The specimen was Tregs sorted from blood. The CDR3 sequence: CASSQDYGGAVYNEQFF. The CDR3 DNA is TGTGCCAGCAGCCAAGATTACGGGGGGGCGGTCTACAATGAGCAGTTCTTC.